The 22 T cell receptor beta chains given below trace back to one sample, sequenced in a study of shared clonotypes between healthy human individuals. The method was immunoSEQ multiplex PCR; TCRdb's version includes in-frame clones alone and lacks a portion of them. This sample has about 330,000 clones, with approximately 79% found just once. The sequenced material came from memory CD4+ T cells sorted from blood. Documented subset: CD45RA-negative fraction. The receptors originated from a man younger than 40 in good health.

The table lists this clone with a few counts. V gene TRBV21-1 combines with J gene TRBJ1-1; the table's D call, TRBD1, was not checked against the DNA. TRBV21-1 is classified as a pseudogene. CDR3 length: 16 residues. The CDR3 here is CASSKAQGSMNTEAFF. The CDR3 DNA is TGTGCCAGCAGCAAGGCACAGGGGAGTATGAACACTGAAGCTTTCTTT.

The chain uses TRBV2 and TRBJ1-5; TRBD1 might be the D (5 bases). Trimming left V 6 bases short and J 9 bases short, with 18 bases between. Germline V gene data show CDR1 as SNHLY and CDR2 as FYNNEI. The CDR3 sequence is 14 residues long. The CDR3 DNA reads TGTGCCAGCAGGGCAGAGGGACTTGGCCGGCCCCAGCATTTT. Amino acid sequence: CASRAEGLGRPQHF.

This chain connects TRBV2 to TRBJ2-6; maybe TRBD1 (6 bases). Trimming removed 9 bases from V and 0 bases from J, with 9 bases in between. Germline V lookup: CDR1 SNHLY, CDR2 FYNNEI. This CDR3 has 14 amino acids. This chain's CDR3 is CAREQGSGANVLTF. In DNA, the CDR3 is TGTGCCAGGGAACAGGGCTCTGGGGCCAACGTCCTGACTTTC.

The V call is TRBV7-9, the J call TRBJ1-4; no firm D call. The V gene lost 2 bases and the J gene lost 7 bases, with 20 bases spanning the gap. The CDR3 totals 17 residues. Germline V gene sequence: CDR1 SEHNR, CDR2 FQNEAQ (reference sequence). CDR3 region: CASSLRGRPLNGEKLFF. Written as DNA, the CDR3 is TGTGCCAGCAGCTTACGGGGTCGTCCTCTAAACGGTGAAAAACTGTTTTTT.

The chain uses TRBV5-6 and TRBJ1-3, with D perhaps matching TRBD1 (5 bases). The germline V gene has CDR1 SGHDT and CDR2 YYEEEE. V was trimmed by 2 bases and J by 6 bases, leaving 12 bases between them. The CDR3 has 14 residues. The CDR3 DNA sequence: TGTGCCAGCAGCTTTTCAGGGTCGGTAAACACCATATATTTT. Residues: CASSFSGSVNTIYF.

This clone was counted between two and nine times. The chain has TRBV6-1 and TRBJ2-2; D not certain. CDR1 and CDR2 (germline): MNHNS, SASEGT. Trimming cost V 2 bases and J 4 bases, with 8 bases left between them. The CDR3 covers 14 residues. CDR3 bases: TGTGCCAGCAGTGAATTAGGTGTCACCGGGGAGCTGTTTTTT. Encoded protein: CASSELGVTGELFF.

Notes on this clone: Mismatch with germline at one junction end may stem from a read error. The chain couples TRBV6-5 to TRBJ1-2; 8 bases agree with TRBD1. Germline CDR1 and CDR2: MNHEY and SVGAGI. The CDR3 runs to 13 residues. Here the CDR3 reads CASSYSSGTGFIF. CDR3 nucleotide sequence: TGTGCCAGCAGTTACTCTTCCGGGACAGGTTTCATCTTC.

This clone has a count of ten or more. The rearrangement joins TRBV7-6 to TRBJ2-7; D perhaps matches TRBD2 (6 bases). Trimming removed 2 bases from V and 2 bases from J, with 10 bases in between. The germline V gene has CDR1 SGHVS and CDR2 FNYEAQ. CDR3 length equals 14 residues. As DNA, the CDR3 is TGTGCCAGCAGCTTAAGCGGGCGGACCTACGAGCAGTACTTC. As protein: CASSLSGRTYEQYF.

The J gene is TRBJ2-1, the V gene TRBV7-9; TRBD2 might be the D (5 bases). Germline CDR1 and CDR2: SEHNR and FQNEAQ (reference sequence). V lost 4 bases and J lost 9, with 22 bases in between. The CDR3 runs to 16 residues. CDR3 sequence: CASSSILEGTESEQFF. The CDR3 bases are TGTGCCAGCAGCTCGATACTAGAAGGAACGGAAAGTGAGCAGTTCTTC. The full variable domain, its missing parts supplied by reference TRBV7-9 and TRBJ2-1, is DTGVSQNPRHKITKRGQNVTFRCDPISEHNRLYWYRQTLGQGPEFLTYFQNEAQLEKSRLLSDRFSAERPKGSFSTLEIQRTEQGDSAMYLCASSSILEGTESEQFFGPGTRLTVL.

The CDR3 loop reads CASTLDGSKDTQYF. Written as DNA, the CDR3 is TGCGCCAGCACATTAGACGGGAGTAAGGATACGCAGTATTTT. V usage is TRBV10-2 and J usage is TRBJ2-3; a possible D gene is TRBD2 (6 bases). Per the germline V gene, CDR1 is WSHSY and CDR2 is SAAADI. This CDR3 has 14 residues. V was shortened by 7 bases and J by 6 bases, with 17 bases between the two germline ends.

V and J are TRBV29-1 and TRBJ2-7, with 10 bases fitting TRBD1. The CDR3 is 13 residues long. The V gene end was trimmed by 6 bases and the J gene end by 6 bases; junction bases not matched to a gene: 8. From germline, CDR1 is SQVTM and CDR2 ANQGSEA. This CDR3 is CSVTGWDRGEQYF. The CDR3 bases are TGCAGCGTGACAGGATGGGACAGGGGCGAGCAGTACTTC.

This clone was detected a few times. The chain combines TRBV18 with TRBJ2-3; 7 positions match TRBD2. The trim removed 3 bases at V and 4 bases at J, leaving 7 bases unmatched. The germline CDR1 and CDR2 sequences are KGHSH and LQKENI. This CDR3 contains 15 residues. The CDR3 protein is CASSPFREASDTQYF. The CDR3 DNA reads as TGTGCCAGCTCACCTTTCCGGGAGGCCTCAGATACGCAGTATTTT.

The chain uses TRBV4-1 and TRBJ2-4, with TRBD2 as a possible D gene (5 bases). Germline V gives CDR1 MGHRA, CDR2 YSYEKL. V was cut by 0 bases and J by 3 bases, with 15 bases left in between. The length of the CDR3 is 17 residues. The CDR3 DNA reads TGCGCCAGCAGCCAAGATAGGCTCAACGAGGGCAAAAACATTCAGTACTTC. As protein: CASSQDRLNEGKNIQYF.

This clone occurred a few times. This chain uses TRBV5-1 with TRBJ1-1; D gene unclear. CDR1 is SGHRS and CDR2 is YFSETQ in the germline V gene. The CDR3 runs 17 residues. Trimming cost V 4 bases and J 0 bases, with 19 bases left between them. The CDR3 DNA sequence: TGCGCCAGCAGCCCTGGAATCGGACGCCTTATGAACACTGAAGCTTTCTTT. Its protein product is CASSPGIGRLMNTEAFF.

The CDR3 DNA is TGTGCCAGCAGGCCGGCCGGGGGCGTCTCTGGAAACACCATATATTTT. Translating it yields CASRPAGGVSGNTIYF. The chain couples TRBV7-9 to TRBJ1-3; perhaps TRBD1 as D (6 bases). The length of the CDR3 is 16 residues. Trimming removed 6 bases at V and 0 bases at J, with 15 bases between. Germline CDR1 and CDR2: SEHNR and FQNEAQ (reference sequence).

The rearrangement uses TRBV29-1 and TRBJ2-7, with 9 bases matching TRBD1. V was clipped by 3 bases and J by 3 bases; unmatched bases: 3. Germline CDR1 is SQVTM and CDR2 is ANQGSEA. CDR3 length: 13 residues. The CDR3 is CSVEGQGFYEQYF. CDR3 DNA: TGCAGCGTTGAGGGACAGGGATTCTACGAGCAGTACTTC.

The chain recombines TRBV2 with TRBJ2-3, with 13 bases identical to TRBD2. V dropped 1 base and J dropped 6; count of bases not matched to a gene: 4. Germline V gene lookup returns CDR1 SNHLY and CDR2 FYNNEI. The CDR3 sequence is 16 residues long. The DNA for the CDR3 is TGTGCCAGCAGTGAAGTGGGACTAGCGGGATTTGATACGCAGTATTTT. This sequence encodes CASSEVGLAGFDTQYF. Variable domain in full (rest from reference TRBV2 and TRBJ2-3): EPEVTQTPSHQVTQMGQEVILRCVPISNHLYFYWYRQILGQKVEFLVSFYNNEISEKSEIFDDQFSVERPDGSNFTLKIRSTKLEDSAMYFCASSEVGLAGFDTQYFGPGTRLTVL.

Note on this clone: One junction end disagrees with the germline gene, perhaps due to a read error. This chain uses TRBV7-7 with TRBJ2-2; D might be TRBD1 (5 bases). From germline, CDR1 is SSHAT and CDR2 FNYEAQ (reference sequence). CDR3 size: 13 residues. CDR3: CASSRQNTGELFF. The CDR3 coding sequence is TGTGCTAGCAGCCGACAGAATACCGGGGAGCTGTTTTTT.

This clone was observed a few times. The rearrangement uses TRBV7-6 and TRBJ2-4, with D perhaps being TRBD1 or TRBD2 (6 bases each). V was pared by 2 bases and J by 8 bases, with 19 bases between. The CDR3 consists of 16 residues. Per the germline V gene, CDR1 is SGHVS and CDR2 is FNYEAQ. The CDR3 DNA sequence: TGTGCCAGCAGCTTAAATGTTCAGGGGCCGGGAGACATTCAGTACTTC. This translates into CASSLNVQGPGDIQYF.

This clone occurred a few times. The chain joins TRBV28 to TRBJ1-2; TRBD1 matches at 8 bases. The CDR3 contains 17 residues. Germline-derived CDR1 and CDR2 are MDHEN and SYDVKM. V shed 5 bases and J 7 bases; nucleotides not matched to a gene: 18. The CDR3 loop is CASSQLRTGWDQFGYTF. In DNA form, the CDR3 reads TGTGCCAGCAGTCAACTACGGACAGGGTGGGACCAATTTGGCTACACCTTC.

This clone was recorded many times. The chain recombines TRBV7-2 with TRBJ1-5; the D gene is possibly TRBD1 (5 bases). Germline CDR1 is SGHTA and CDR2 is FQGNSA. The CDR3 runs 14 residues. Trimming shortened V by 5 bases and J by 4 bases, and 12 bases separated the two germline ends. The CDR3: CASSPSGGNQPQHF. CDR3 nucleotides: TGTGCCAGCAGCCCCTCTGGGGGTAATCAGCCCCAGCATTTT.

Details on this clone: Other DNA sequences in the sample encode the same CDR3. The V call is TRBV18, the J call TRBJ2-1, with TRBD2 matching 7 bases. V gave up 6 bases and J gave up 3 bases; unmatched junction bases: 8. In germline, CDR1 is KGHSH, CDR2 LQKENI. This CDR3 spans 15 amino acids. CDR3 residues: CASSPTSVNYNEQFF. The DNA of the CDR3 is TGTGCCAGCTCCCCCACTAGCGTCAACTACAATGAGCAGTTCTTC.